This T cell receptor beta chain is from a study of T cells after yellow fever vaccination. Study-wide results and caveats: Any FACS-sorted repertoire could hold abundant clonotypes that contaminate it from the bulk population.

This clonotype showed up just a few times. Its antigen is not identified. TCRdb redid the calling of the 5' RACE reads with MiXCR, one entry per CDR3 protein. The repertoire holds 280,000 or so distinct CDR3 sequences, with under 9% as singletons. Germline CDR1 SGHTA, CDR2 FQGNSA. This CDR3 comprises 16 residues. V was cut by 1 base and J by 5 bases, with 17 bases left in between. The clonotype comes from a man younger than 35 who received the YFV17D yellow fever vaccine. The source material was CD4+ T cells sorted from PBMCs, sampled 5 days after the yellow fever booster vaccination. The chain combines TRBV7-2 with TRBJ2-5; D uncertain. This chain's CDR3 is CASSLVGLRLRETQYF. In nucleotides, the CDR3 is TGTGCCAGCAGCTTAGTGGGCTTGCGGCTCCGGGAGACCCAGTACTTC.